This entry features one T cell receptor (beta chain) sequence. Its specificity is not known. The sample is drawn from a study of breast tumors, draining lymph nodes, adjacent tissues. MiXCR, applied by TCRdb to the multiplex PCR reads, yields one record per CDR3 protein. The sample consists of some 170,000 distinct CDR3 sequences, 30% to 35% of them appearing once. Trimming left V 6 bases short and J 6 bases short, with 20 bases between. The CDR3 is 14 residues long. Germline V gene lookup returns CDR1 GTSNPN and CDR2 SVGIG (reference sequence). Study-wide points: Tumors had less TCR diversity than lymph nodes, more than nontumor tissue. Compared with basal-like, luminal-like tumors shared significantly more repertoire with nontumor tissue. Tumor T cell lymph node origin was a supported hypothesis, not proven.

Samples came from axillary lymph nodes draining the breast cancer. The TCR sequence derives from a female donor with breast cancer. Some clones in this sample may be carry-over from other donors' samples. Sequencing input: axillary lymph node tissue. V and J are TRBV30 and TRBJ1-1; D uncertain. The CDR3 DNA is TGTGCCTGTAGTATAAAGGCCCTCGGCGCTGAAGCTTTCTTT. This codes for CACSIKALGAEAFF.